The 16 T cell receptor beta chains reported below all come from one sample, sequenced in a study of identical twins. TCRdb re-called the 5' RACE reads through MiXCR, storing one row per CDR3 protein. Of approximately 490,000 distinct CDR3 sequences in the sample, about a fifth are singletons; the top ten hold roughly 0.5%. These data were likewise used in another study, on yellow fever vaccine responses in identical twins.

The specimen sequenced was CD4+ T cells sorted from blood. The receptor source for this set is a young woman in good health.

Only a few counts were recorded for this clonotype. The chain links TRBV29-1 to TRBJ2-1; 12 bases match TRBD2. There are 16 residues in the CDR3. Germline CDR1 and CDR2: SQVTM and ANQGSEA. V trimming: 5 bases; J trimming: 2 bases; junction bases outside the gene matches: 7. The CDR3 spells CSVTTRTSGAYNEQFF. The CDR3 DNA is TGCAGCGTTACAACCCGGACTAGCGGGGCCTACAATGAGCAGTTCTTC.

V usage is TRBV20-1 and J usage is TRBJ2-1; 11 bases are a match to TRBD1. CDR1 and CDR2 (germline): DFQATT, SNEGSKA (reference sequence). The CDR3 runs to 13 residues. The ends lost 6 bases at V and 7 bases at J; junction bases unmatched: 5. CDR3 in DNA: TGCAGTGCAGCGGACAGGGGGCTGAATGAGCAGTTCTTC. It yields the protein CSAADRGLNEQFF.

This clonotype was observed a handful of times. The V call is TRBV4-1, the J call TRBJ1-2; 8 nucleotides match TRBD1. With 1 base clipped from V and 3 bases from J, the junction kept 16 bases outside the gene matches. Germline V gene data show CDR1 as MGHRA and CDR2 as YSYEKL. This CDR3 is 19 amino acids long. CDR3 residues: CASSQAHKGQGTLYYGYTF. In DNA, the CDR3 is TGCGCCAGCAGCCAAGCTCATAAAGGACAGGGAACCCTTTACTATGGCTACACCTTC.

The V and J genes are TRBV5-1 and TRBJ2-3, with a tentative D call TRBD2 (6 bases). CDR1 and CDR2 (germline): SGHRS, YFSETQ. With 5 bases removed from V and 4 bases from J, the gap between germline ends came to 14 bases. CDR3 length equals 14 residues. DNA for the CDR3: TGCGCCAGCAGGGAGGCGACTAGGGCAGATACGCAGTATTTT. Encoded protein: CASREATRADTQYF.

V gene TRBV20-1 combines with J gene TRBJ2-3, with D maybe TRBD2 (5 bases). CDR3 length equals 15 residues. CDR1 is DFQATT and CDR2 is SNEGSKA in the germline V gene (reference sequence). V lost 0 bases and J lost 2, with 12 bases in between. The CDR3 DNA reads as TGCAGTGCTAGAGAGAGAGGGTACTCCACAGATACGCAGTATTTT. Its translation: CSARERGYSTDTQYF.

CDR3: CATSVQTTSAYNEQFF. The CDR3 coding sequence is TGTGCCACCAGTGTCCAGACGACTAGCGCCTACAATGAGCAGTTCTTC. This chain joins TRBV24-1 and TRBJ2-1, with 8 bases aligning to TRBD2. The V and J ends lost 5 bases and 2 bases, in that order; junction bases with no gene match: 7. The CDR3 is 16 amino acids. CDR1 is KGHDR, CDR2 SFDVKD, per germline.

This clonotype has only a few counts. The chain recombines TRBV7-8 with TRBJ2-5; D uncertain. In germline, CDR1 is SGHVS, CDR2 FQNEAQ. With 3 bases removed from V and 0 bases from J, the gap between germline ends came to 8 bases. This CDR3 contains 14 residues. The CDR3 nucleotides are TGTGCCAGCAGCTTGTTGGGTTACCAAGAGACCCAGTACTTC. As protein: CASSLLGYQETQYF.

There are a few counts of this clonotype. The genes are TRBV2 and TRBJ1-1; 7 bases match TRBD1. The CDR3 is made up of 14 amino acids. V shed 9 bases and J 0 bases; nucleotides not matched to a gene: 7. The germline V gene has CDR1 SNHLY and CDR2 FYNNEI. This CDR3 reads CASRQGNLNTEAFF. The CDR3 bases are TGTGCCAGTCGACAGGGTAATTTGAACACTGAAGCTTTCTTT.

The V gene is TRBV19, the J gene TRBJ2-3, with 8 bases identical to TRBD1. With V trimmed by 5 bases and J by 4 bases, 8 bases remained unmatched. Germline CDR1 reads LNHDA; CDR2 reads SQIVND (reference sequence). CDR3 length equals 15 residues. DNA for the CDR3: TGTGCCAGTAGTCTACAGGGGGTTCGAGCAGATACGCAGTATTTT. Its protein is CASSLQGVRADTQYF.

This chain joins TRBV5-1 and TRBJ1-1; D unresolved. V was clipped by 5 bases and J by 5 bases, with 13 bases between them. The CDR3 runs to 13 residues. Germline V gives CDR1 SGHRS, CDR2 YFSETQ. CDR3 DNA sequence: TGCGCCAGCAGGGCCAGGCCGACAACTGAAGCTTTCTTT. As protein: CASRARPTTEAFF.

This clonotype appeared a few times. The rearrangement links TRBV12-3 or TRBV12-4 to TRBJ1-6, with 9 bases matching TRBD1. The CDR3 contains 14 residues. V shed 7 bases and J 7 bases; nucleotides not matched to a gene: 5. CDR3 residues: CASNGQGTNSPLHF. CDR3 DNA sequence: TGTGCCAGCAACGGACAGGGGACGAATTCACCCCTCCACTTT.

This clonotype came up many times. The V call is TRBV12-3 or TRBV12-4, the J call TRBJ1-6, with TRBD1 matching 7 bases. The CDR3 consists of 14 residues. Trimming at V came to 6 bases and at J to 7 bases, leaving 6 bases not matched to a gene. The CDR3 sequence: CASSLTGNNSPLHF. For the CDR3, the DNA is TGTGCCAGCAGCCTGACAGGGAACAATTCACCCCTCCACTTT.

V gene TRBV6-5 combines with J gene TRBJ2-1; 7 nucleotides align to TRBD2. The CDR3 is 16 amino acids. Germline lookup yields CDR1 MNHEY and CDR2 SVGAGI. V gave up 4 bases and J gave up 0 bases; unmatched junction bases: 6. This CDR3 reads CASSSKRDSSYNEQFF. DNA for the CDR3: TGTGCCAGCAGTTCCAAGCGGGATAGCTCCTACAATGAGCAGTTCTTC.

The rearrangement links TRBV5-1 to TRBJ2-2; 10 nucleotides align to TRBD2. CDR3 length equals 19 residues. V trimming: 4 bases; J trimming: 2 bases; junction bases outside the gene matches: 14. In germline, CDR1 is SGHRS, CDR2 YFSETQ. The CDR3 region is CASSQKPRLAGPNTGELFF. CDR3 DNA: TGCGCCAGCAGCCAAAAGCCAAGACTAGCGGGCCCTAACACCGGGGAGCTGTTTTTT.

This chain joins TRBV7-3 and TRBJ2-1; perhaps TRBD2 as D (6 bases). The V gene lost 0 bases and the J gene lost 2 bases, with 11 bases spanning the gap. The CDR3 has 16 residues. Germline V gene sequence: CDR1 SGHTA, CDR2 FQGTGA. The CDR3 here is CASSLTSGPPYNEQFF. CDR3 DNA sequence: TGTGCCAGCAGCTTAACTAGCGGCCCGCCCTACAATGAGCAGTTCTTC.

In this sample, this clonotype turned up a few times. This rearrangement joins TRBV10-3 to TRBJ2-3, with D tentatively TRBD1 (6 bases). The CDR3 is 16 residues long. CDR1 ENHRY and CDR2 SYGVKD come from the germline V gene. V gave up 4 bases and J gave up 3 bases, with 17 bases separating them. The CDR3 bases are TGTGCCATCAGTGGACAGGTTTCACTCAGTACAGATACGCAGTATTTT. Protein: CAISGQVSLSTDTQYF.